The 12 T cell receptor beta chains in this list originate from one sample, sequenced in a study of technical replicates of blood from a few donors. Here immunoSEQ multiplex PCR was the method, and the copy in TCRdb shows in-frame clones only, minus some. The sample comprises about 80,000 clones, 91% of which are singletons, and about 0.4% rests with the top ten. The material sequenced was T cells isolated from PBMCs. The receptors here all came from a human donor in good health.

For the CDR3, the DNA is TGTGCCAGCAGCCCCAGACAGGGTTCGGCCGGGGAGCTGTTTTTT. Translated: CASSPRQGSAGELFF. The rearrangement links TRBV7-9 to TRBJ2-2, with 7 bases fitting TRBD1. The germline CDR1 and CDR2 sequences are SEHNR and FQNEAQ (reference sequence). V trimming: 5 bases; J trimming: 6 bases; junction bases outside the gene matches: 9. The CDR3 sequence is 15 residues long.

The rearrangement links TRBV9 to TRBJ2-7; D perhaps matches TRBD2 (5 bases). V was clipped by 4 bases and J by 7 bases, with 27 bases between them. The CDR3 runs 17 residues. Germline V gene sequence: CDR1 SGDLS, CDR2 YYNGEE. CDR3 DNA: TGTGCCAGCAGCCCGTTTCTAATGTCTGAGGGAACGGGGGAGCAGTACTTC. This sequence encodes CASSPFLMSEGTGEQYF.

The rearrangement joins TRBV30 to TRBJ1-1; 9 positions agree with TRBD1. The CDR3 contains 15 residues. From germline, CDR1 is GTSNPN and CDR2 SVGIG (reference sequence). V was clipped by 0 bases and J by 2 bases; unmatched bases: 4. DNA for the CDR3: TGTGCCTGGAGTGTACAGGGGGCTTATAACACTGAAGCTTTCTTT. Translated, it gives CAWSVQGAYNTEAFF. Together with reference TRBV30 and TRBJ1-1, the CDR3 gives the full variable domain: SQTIHQWPATLVQPVGSPLSLECTVEGTSNPNLYWYRQAAGRGLQLLFYSVGIGQISSEVPQNLSASRPQDRQFILSSKKLLLSDSGFYLCAWSVQGAYNTEAFFGQGTRLTVV.

This chain joins TRBV27 and TRBJ2-3, with D possibly TRBD1 on 5 matching bases. Germline CDR1 is MNHEY and CDR2 is SMNVEV (reference sequence). The CDR3 sequence is 13 residues long. V was cut by 4 bases and J by 0 bases, with 5 bases left in between. CDR3 bases: TGTGCCAGCAGTTGGGGCAGCACAGATACGCAGTATTTT. Protein: CASSWGSTDTQYF.

J is TRBJ1-2 and V is TRBV30; 9 nucleotides match TRBD1. Unmatched junction bases numbered 7, after V lost 4 bases and J lost 7 bases. Per germline, CDR1 GTSNPN and CDR2 SVGIG (reference sequence). The CDR3 is 13 residues long. CDR3 DNA: TGTGCCTGGACCATAGGGGACAGGGTTGGCTACACCTTC. Translation: CAWTIGDRVGYTF.

As DNA, the CDR3 is TGTGCCAGCACCAGGGGCCCTAATGAAAAACTGTTTTTT. Amino acids: CASTRGPNEKLFF. The chain links TRBV28 to TRBJ1-4, with D possibly TRBD1 on 6 matching bases. Trimming removed 7 bases from V and 3 bases from J, with 9 bases in between. CDR1 and CDR2 (germline): MDHEN, SYDVKM. This CDR3 is built from 13 residues.

The rearrangement joins TRBV7-2 to TRBJ1-5; 9 nucleotides match TRBD1. The germline V gene has CDR1 SGHTA and CDR2 FQGNSA. V lost 4 bases and J lost 7; bases outside the gene matches: 11. This CDR3 comprises 16 residues. CDR3 bases: TGTGCCAGCAGCTCCCCAGAACAGGGGGCAAAGCAGCCCCAGCATTTT. Its protein product is CASSSPEQGAKQPQHF.

The sample holds a few counts of this clone. The chain recombines TRBV18 with TRBJ1-1; D uncertain. Germline values: CDR1 KGHSH, CDR2 LQKENI. V lost 3 bases, J lost 3 bases, and 14 bases lay in between. The CDR3 is 15 amino acids. CDR3 in DNA: TGTGCCAGCTCACCCCTCGGGCACGGGGACACTGAAGCTTTCTTT. Its protein is CASSPLGHGDTEAFF.

V gene TRBV7-3 combines with J gene TRBJ2-5, with D perhaps matching TRBD2 (5 bases). From germline, CDR1 is SGHTA and CDR2 FQGTGA. V was clipped by 5 bases and J by 1 base, with 8 bases between them. The CDR3 sequence is 13 residues long. The CDR3 region is CASSPTIQETQYF. The CDR3 region has the DNA TGTGCCAGCAGCCCGACTATCCAAGAGACCCAGTACTTC.

V and J are TRBV7-6 and TRBJ2-3; D is unresolved. Trimming took 5 bases from V and 5 from J, leaving 8 bases between them. The CDR3 is 12 amino acids. Per the germline V gene, CDR1 is SGHVS and CDR2 is FNYEAQ. In DNA, the CDR3 is TGTGCCAGCAGCGTTCTCAGAGATACGCAGTATTTT. This gives the protein CASSVLRDTQYF.

The CDR3: CASSLVANHEQYF. CDR3 sequence (DNA): TGTGCCAGCAGCTTAGTCGCTAACCACGAGCAGTACTTC. The chain carries TRBV7-2 and TRBJ2-7; D not certain. The V end lost 1 base, the J end lost 5 bases, and 9 bases lay between the germline ends. There are 13 residues in the CDR3. The germline CDR1 and CDR2 sequences are SGHTA and FQGNSA. Drawing the rest from reference TRBV7-2 and TRBJ2-7, the complete variable domain is GAGVSQSPSNKVTEKGKDVELRCDPISGHTALYWYRQSLGQGLEFLIYFQGNSAPDKSGLPSDRFSAERTGGSVSTLTIQRTQQEDSAVYLCASSLVANHEQYFGPGTRLTVT.

V gene TRBV10-3 combines with J gene TRBJ1-2, with D unclear. The CDR3 has 16 amino acids. The V and J ends lost 0 bases and 0 bases respectively, with 11 bases between them. CDR1 is ENHRY and CDR2 is SYGVKD in the germline V gene. The CDR3 spells CAISESDWSTNYGYTF. The CDR3 nucleotides read TGTGCCATCAGTGAGTCGGACTGGAGTACTAACTATGGCTACACCTTC.